A selection of T cell receptor beta chains follows, all from one sample in a study of blood T cell repertoires in COVID-19. Here immunoSEQ multiplex PCR was the method, and the copy in TCRdb shows in-frame clones only, minus some. The sample yields 190,000 or so clones, about 88% seen once. Sequenced sample: peripheral blood. Receptor source: a woman in her twenties or thirties with active or convalescent COVID-19. Each CDR3 is given with its conserved first and last residue.

V,J,CDR3
TRBV6-1,TRBJ2-1,CASSEARGPYNEQFF
TRBV7-2,TRBJ2-7,CASSLGILPGKYF
TRBV19,TRBJ2-2,CASSHRTSGLNTGELFF
TRBV6-5,TRBJ1-1,CASRTGGTEAFF
TRBV11-2,TRBJ1-3,CASIAQGQGNTIYF
TRBV18,TRBJ2-2,CASSSGQRNTGELFF
TRBV25-1,TRBJ1-4,CASSDDSRKLFF
TRBV5-1,TRBJ1-5,CASSLAGGLNQPQHF
TRBV5-1,TRBJ1-1,CASSPGQGVWTEAFF
TRBV12-3/TRBV12-4,TRBJ1-1,CASSSDTNTEAFF
TRBV5-1,TRBJ2-3,CASSPETAATQYF
TRBV9,TRBJ1-4,CASSSFDRDNEKLFF
TRBV4-1,TRBJ1-4,CASSHPATGLDEKLFF
TRBV7-6,TRBJ1-4,CASSPRSRDRGEKLFF
TRBV2,TRBJ1-1,CASSEPGSSTEAFF
TRBV5-1,TRBJ2-1,CASSLLSGAAYNEQFF
TRBV7-9,TRBJ1-2,CASSLAPGDGGGSGYTF
TRBV3-1/TRBV3-2,TRBJ2-2,CASSQVGLAGVVYFDTGELFF
TRBV3-1/TRBV3-2,TRBJ2-2,CASSQATYTGELFF
TRBV29-1,TRBJ2-3,CSVAQGGDTQYF
TRBV9,TRBJ1-3,CASSVVGGLSGNTIYF
TRBV6-2/TRBV6-3,TRBJ2-7,CASSPWTSGSSYEQYF
TRBV19,TRBJ2-7,CATHSGDSYEQYF
TRBV14,TRBJ1-3,CASSQDGMGVRGDRNTIYF
TRBV3-1/TRBV3-2,TRBJ2-6,CASSQERSPGANVLTF
TRBV6-1,TRBJ1-1,CASSARGDRGHTEAFF
TRBV28,TRBJ2-1,CASSSPTSRAYNEQFF
TRBV28,TRBJ1-2,CASSPGQGRGYTF
TRBV11-3,TRBJ2-2,CASSLDYYTGELFF
TRBV11-2,TRBJ1-6,CASSSLQGINSPLHF
TRBV11-2,TRBJ1-2,CASSPGTGGNYGYTF
TRBV6-5,TRBJ2-5,CASSPDRGETQYF
TRBV10-3,TRBJ1-5,CAISGGTGRDQPQHF
TRBV13,TRBJ2-7,CASSIRQGVRAYEQYF
TRBV19,TRBJ1-1,CASSAGTGRTEAFF
TRBV7-2,TRBJ2-7,CASSLVPSGRIYEQYF
TRBV5-1,TRBJ1-3,CASSLAARELSGNTIYF
TRBV21-1,TRBJ1-3,CASRIEGTGTPSGNTIYF
TRBV12-3/TRBV12-4,TRBJ1-2,CASSPQEGYGYTF
TRBV12-5,TRBJ1-5,CASAGTGGGYSNQPQHF
TRBV2,TRBJ2-5,CASSADRGGTAQYF
TRBV11-3,TRBJ2-7,CASSFSLGGTYEQYF
TRBV11-3,TRBJ1-1,CASSTRDRNTEAFF
TRBV10-3,TRBJ1-1,CAISGTGNTEAFF
TRBV30,TRBJ1-1,CAWSETVTNTEAFF
TRBV10-2,TRBJ1-2,CASREGDYGYTF